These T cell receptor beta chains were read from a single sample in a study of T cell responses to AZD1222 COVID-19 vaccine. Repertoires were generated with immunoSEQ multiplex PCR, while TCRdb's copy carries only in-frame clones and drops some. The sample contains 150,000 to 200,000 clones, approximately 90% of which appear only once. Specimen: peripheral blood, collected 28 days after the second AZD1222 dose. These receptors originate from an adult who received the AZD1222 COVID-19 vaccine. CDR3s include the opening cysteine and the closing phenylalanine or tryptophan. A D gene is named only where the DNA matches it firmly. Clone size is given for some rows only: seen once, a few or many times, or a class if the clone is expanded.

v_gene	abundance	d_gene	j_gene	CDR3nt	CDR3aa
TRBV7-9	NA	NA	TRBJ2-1	TGTGCCAGCAGCTTAGCGTCATCAGTGAGCTCCTACAATGAGCAGTTCTTC	CASSLASSVSSYNEQFF
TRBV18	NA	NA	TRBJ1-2	TGTGCCAGCTCACCGGAATCCCCTAACTATGGCTACACCTTC	CASSPESPNYGYTF
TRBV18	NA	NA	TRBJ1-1	TGTGCCAGCTCACCTCGGAGGGGCTTCACTGAAGCTTTCTTT	CASSPRRGFTEAFF
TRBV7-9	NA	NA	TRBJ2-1	TGTGCCAGCAGCTTAGCTCGCGGCAGTCTCAATGAGCAGTTCTTC	CASSLARGSLNEQFF
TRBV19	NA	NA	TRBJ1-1	TGTGCCAGTAGTCCCTCCGGGACACCCGTCACTGAAGCTTTCTTT	CASSPSGTPVTEAFF
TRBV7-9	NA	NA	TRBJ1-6	TGTGCCAGCAGCTTGCACCTAGATTCACCCCTCCACTTT	CASSLHLDSPLHF
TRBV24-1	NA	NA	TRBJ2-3	TGTGCCACCAGTGATGGCTCCAAGTATACGCAGTATTTT	CATSDGSKYTQYF
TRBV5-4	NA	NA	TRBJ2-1	TGTGCCAGCAGCTCCCAGCAGCGGCCAGCCCCCAATGAGCAGTTCTTC	CASSSQQRPAPNEQFF
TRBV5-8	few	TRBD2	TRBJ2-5	TGTGCCAGCAGCGCCGGACTAGCGGGGGGGGTGCAAGAGACCCAGTACTTC	CASSAGLAGGVQETQYF
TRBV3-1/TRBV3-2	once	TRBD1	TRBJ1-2	TGTGCCAGCAGCCCCAGGGACAGGGACTATGGCTACACCTTC	CASSPRDRDYGYTF
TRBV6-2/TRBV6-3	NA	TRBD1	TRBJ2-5	TGTGCCAGCAGTGACCCCGGGACAGTACCAAGGGAGACCCAGTACTTC	CASSDPGTVPRETQYF
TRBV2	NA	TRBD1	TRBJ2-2	TGTGCCAGCAGAGGGACAGAGCCTAACACCGGGGAGCTGTTTTTT	CASRGTEPNTGELFF
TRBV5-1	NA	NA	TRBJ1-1	TGCGCCAGCAGCTTACCCGGGACGGGGAGGACTGAAGCTTTCTTT	CASSLPGTGRTEAFF
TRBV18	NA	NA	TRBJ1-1	TGTGCCAGCTCACCAGATCGGAGCACTGAAGCTTTCTTT	CASSPDRSTEAFF
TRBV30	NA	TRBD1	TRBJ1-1	TGTGCCTGGAGTTTAGGGACAGGTCGAAACACTGAAGCTTTCTTT	CAWSLGTGRNTEAFF
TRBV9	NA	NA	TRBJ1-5	TGTGCCAGCAGTGGGAGAGGCAATCAGCCCCAGCATTTT	CASSGRGNQPQHF
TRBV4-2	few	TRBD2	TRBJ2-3	TGTGCCAGCAGCCAAAGGCTAGCGGTCCCTAGCACAGATACGCAGTATTTT	CASSQRLAVPSTDTQYF
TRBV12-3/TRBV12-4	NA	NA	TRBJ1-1	TGTGCCAGCAGTTTAGAGGAGATAACTCAAGCTTTCTTT	CASSLEEITQAFF
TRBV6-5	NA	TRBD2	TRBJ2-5	TGTGCCAGCGCGGGGGGCCACCAAGAGACCCAGTACTTC	CASAGGHQETQYF
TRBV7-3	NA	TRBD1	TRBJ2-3	TGTGCCAGCAGCTTAGCCTCCGGGACAGGGGCGGAGACGCAGTATTTT	CASSLASGTGAETQYF
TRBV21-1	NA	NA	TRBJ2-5	TGTGCCAGCAGCCCCGACAGGGGGCTAGAGACCCAGTACTTC	CASSPDRGLETQYF
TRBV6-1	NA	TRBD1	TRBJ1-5	TGTGCCAGCAGTGAACGGGGACAGGGTGGCAATCAGCCCCAGCATTTT	CASSERGQGGNQPQHF
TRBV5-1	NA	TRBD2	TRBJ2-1	TGCGCCAGCAGACAGCGGGAGGCCACCTACAATGAGCAGTTCTTC	CASRQREATYNEQFF
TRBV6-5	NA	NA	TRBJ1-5	TGTGCCAGCAGTTACGGGCCAGCTTATAGCAATCAGCCCCAGCATTTT	CASSYGPAYSNQPQHF
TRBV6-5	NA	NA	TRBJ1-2	TGTGCCAGCAGTTACTCTAGCTATGGCTACACCTTC	CASSYSSYGYTF
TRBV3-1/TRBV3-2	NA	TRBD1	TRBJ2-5	TGTGCCAGCAGCGAACGACAGGGCGATTGGGGAGAGACCCAGTACTTC	CASSERQGDWGETQYF
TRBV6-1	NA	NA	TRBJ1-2	TGTGCCAGCAGTGAATGGGGGGCTAACTATGGCTACACCTTC	CASSEWGANYGYTF
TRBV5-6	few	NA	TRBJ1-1	TGTGCCAGCAGCTTGGGCCCCAGCGCCGACACTGAAGCTTTCTTT	CASSLGPSADTEAFF
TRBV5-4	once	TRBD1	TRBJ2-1	TGTGCCAGCAGCTCAACAGGGGGGCTGAATGAGCAGTTCTTC	CASSSTGGLNEQFF
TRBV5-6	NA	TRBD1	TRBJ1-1	TGTGCCAGCAGCTTGGTGGACAGGGGGGTCGCTGAAGCTTTCTTT	CASSLVDRGVAEAFF
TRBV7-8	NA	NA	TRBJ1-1	TGTGCCAGCAGCTGGACGGATAACACTGAAGCTTTCTTT	CASSWTDNTEAFF
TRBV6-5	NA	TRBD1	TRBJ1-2	TGTGCCAGCAAGAGCTACAGGGGAGGCTACACCTTC	CASKSYRGGYTF
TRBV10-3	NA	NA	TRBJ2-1	TGTGCCATCAGTGCTCCCGAGGGCGCAGGCTCCTACAATGAGCAGTTCTTC	CAISAPEGAGSYNEQFF
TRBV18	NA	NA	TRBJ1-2	TGTGCCAGCTCACCCGGTCCGGGCTACACCTTC	CASSPGPGYTF
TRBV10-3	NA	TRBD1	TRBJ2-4	TGTGCCATCAGAGGACAGGGGCAGGAAGGCAAAAACATTCAGTACTTC	CAIRGQGQEGKNIQYF
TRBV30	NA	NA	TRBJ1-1	TGTGCCTGGAGTGTAGGGGGGAACACTGAAGCTTTCTTT	CAWSVGGNTEAFF
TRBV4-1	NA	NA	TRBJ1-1	TGCGCCAGCAGCCAAGAGGGTGCAACAGGATATTCGGGAAGGGACACTGAAGCTTTCTTT	CASSQEGATGYSGRDTEAFF
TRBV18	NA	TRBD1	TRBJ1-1	TGTGCCAGCTCACCTATCGACCCTCGACAGGGAGGGGGTAACACTGAAGCTTTCTTT	CASSPIDPRQGGGNTEAFF
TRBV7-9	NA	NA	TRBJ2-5	TGTGCCAGCAGCCCTGACAACCAGCTTGACGAGACCCAGTACTTC	CASSPDNQLDETQYF
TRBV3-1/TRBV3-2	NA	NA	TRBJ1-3	TGTGCCAGCAGCCGCGCTGTATCTGGAAACACCATATATTTT	CASSRAVSGNTIYF
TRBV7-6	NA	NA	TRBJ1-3	TGTGCCAGCAGCTTAACGTGGTCTTCTGGAAACACCATATATTTT	CASSLTWSSGNTIYF
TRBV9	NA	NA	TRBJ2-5	TGTGCCAGCAGCGGAGGACATCTACAGGGCATCCAAGAGACCCAGTACTTC	CASSGGHLQGIQETQYF
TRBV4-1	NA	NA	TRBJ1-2	TGCGCCAGCAGCCAAGAAGGGGTGGGGTATGGCTACACCTTC	CASSQEGVGYGYTF
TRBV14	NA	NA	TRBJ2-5	TGTGCCAGCAGCCCTACCCCTTTAGTGTGGGGAAGGTTAGAGACCCAGTACTTC	CASSPTPLVWGRLETQYF